These T cell receptor beta chains were read from a single sample in a study of identifying expanded T cells in peripheral blood. TCRdb keeps only in-frame clones here, not all; method: immunoSEQ multiplex PCR. Altogether more than 50,000 clones are present, over 80% being singletons, with the ten largest covering approximately 17%. Sequenced sample: blood. Receptors were obtained from a person between 18 and 70 years old in good health. Each CDR3 is given with its conserved first and last residue. The D gene is left open where the match is weak. Only part of the rows carry a size: once, few, many, or a class if the clone is expanded.

D	size	J	V	DNA	CDR3
NA	NA	TRBJ1-3	TRBV5-5	TGTGCCAGCAGCTTGGACGGACGGACGAGAGCTGGAAACACCATATATTTT	CASSLDGRTRAGNTIYF
TRBD2	once	TRBJ2-5	TRBV9	TGTGCCAGCAGCCCGGGGGGTTTAGAGACCCAGTACTTC	CASSPGGLETQYF
TRBD1	NA	TRBJ2-2	TRBV19	TGTGCCAGTAGACCGACAGGGGGCCTCACCGGGGAGCTGTTTTTT	CASRPTGGLTGELFF
TRBD1	once	TRBJ2-7	TRBV27	TGTGCCAACAACGGGACAGGGTGGGACGAGCAGTACTTC	CANNGTGWDEQYF
NA	once	TRBJ1-2	TRBV30	TGTGCCTGGAGTGTACGGGCGGGGGTAAGCTTCTATGGCTACACCTTC	CAWSVRAGVSFYGYTF
TRBD2	NA	TRBJ2-1	TRBV7-3	TGTGCCAGCAGCCCCGAAGCGGGGGGCGGGTTCCCTGCTCTTAATGAGCAGTTCTTC	CASSPEAGGGFPALNEQFF
TRBD2	NA	TRBJ2-1	TRBV4-2	TGTGCCAGCAGCCAAGATCGGCGGGGGGACAATGAGCAGTTCTTC	CASSQDRRGDNEQFF
TRBD1	NA	TRBJ2-7	TRBV7-2	TGTGCCAGCAGCTTAGGACAGGGGAGCTCCTACGAGCAGTACTTC	CASSLGQGSSYEQYF
TRBD2	NA	TRBJ2-1	TRBV7-9	TGTGCCAGCAGCTTAAGGACCGCGGGGGGGAAGTACAATGAGCAGTTCTTC	CASSLRTAGGKYNEQFF
TRBD2	NA	TRBJ2-4	TRBV2	TGTGCCAGCAGTGAACGGGGGGTTGCGGGCTTTTGGTCCAAAAACATTCAGTACTTC	CASSERGVAGFWSKNIQYF
NA	few	TRBJ2-5	TRBV6-5	TGTGCCAGCAGTTCCAGGCGGGGTCCCCAAGAGACCCAGTACTTC	CASSSRRGPQETQYF
TRBD2	NA	TRBJ2-7	TRBV19	TGTGCCAGTAGTATGTATGGAATAGCGGGAGTCGACGAGCAGTACTTC	CASSMYGIAGVDEQYF
NA	NA	TRBJ1-2	TRBV2	TGTGCCAGCAGTGTTTTTAGACAGATTAACTATGGCTACACCTTC	CASSVFRQINYGYTF
NA	NA	TRBJ1-4	TRBV5-1	TGCGCCAGCAGCTTGTCAGGGCTTAATGAAAAACTGTTTTTT	CASSLSGLNEKLFF
NA	NA	TRBJ2-1	TRBV28	TGTGCCAGCAGTTTATTGGTCCGGCAGAATGAGCAGTTCTTC	CASSLLVRQNEQFF
TRBD1	NA	TRBJ2-3	TRBV15	TGTGCCACCAGCAGCCGCACGACAGGGGGCGAACGAGATACGCAGTATTTT	CATSSRTTGGERDTQYF
NA	NA	TRBJ2-5	TRBV18	TGTGCCAGCTCACAAGAGACCCAGTACTTC	CASSQETQYF
NA	NA	TRBJ2-5	TRBV7-3	TGTGCCAGCAGCCGGAGAGAAGGAGAGACCCAGTACTTC	CASSRREGETQYF
NA	NA	TRBJ1-5	TRBV6-7	TGTGCCAGCAGTTACTCGGGGGAAGGGGGGAGTCAGCCCCAGCATTTT	CASSYSGEGGSQPQHF
NA	NA	TRBJ1-3	TRBV5-1	TGCGCCAGCAGCGTGATCTGGGGGGATCACACCATATATTTT	CASSVIWGDHTIYF
NA	NA	TRBJ2-1	TRBV7-8	TGTGCCAGCAGCTTAGAAATCCTTATTGACAATGAGCAGTTCTTC	CASSLEILIDNEQFF
NA	NA	TRBJ1-3	TRBV7-9	TGTGCCAGCAGCTTCGGGGACATAAACTCTGGAAACACCATATATTTT	CASSFGDINSGNTIYF
NA	NA	TRBJ2-2	TRBV27	TGTGCCAGCAGTCGGACAACTATGCCGGAGCTGTTTTTT	CASSRTTMPELFF
TRBD2	once	TRBJ2-3	TRBV14	TGTGCCAGCAGCCAATTACTAGCGGGGGCCACAGATACGCAGTATTTT	CASSQLLAGATDTQYF
NA	NA	TRBJ1-5	TRBV23-1	TGCGCCAGCAGTCAATCGATGCGGGGTGGGCAGCCCCAGCATTTT	CASSQSMRGGQPQHF
NA	NA	TRBJ1-2	TRBV30	TGTGCCTGGATCTCAGGGAACTATGGCTACACCTTC	CAWISGNYGYTF
NA	NA	TRBJ1-3	TRBV6-5	TGTGCCAGTATGACTAGGACCTCGGGAAACACCATATATTTT	CASMTRTSGNTIYF
NA	NA	TRBJ2-5	TRBV2	TGTGCCAGCAGTGCAAATCAACGGCGGGGGACCCAGTACTTC	CASSANQRRGTQYF
NA	NA	TRBJ1-2	TRBV30	TGTGCCTGGACGTCTCAGGGGCGGTACTATGGCTACACCTTC	CAWTSQGRYYGYTF
NA	NA	TRBJ2-6	TRBV25-1	TGTGCCAGCAGTACAACTGGACAAAGTCGGGCCAACGTCCTGACTTTC	CASSTTGQSRANVLTF
NA	NA	TRBJ2-2	TRBV5-5	TGTGCCAGCAGCGCGGACAGTTACACCGGGGAGCTGTTTTTT	CASSADSYTGELFF
TRBD1	NA	TRBJ1-1	TRBV18	TGTGCCAGCTCACGCGACAGGGGAAAGACTGAAGCTTTCTTT	CASSRDRGKTEAFF
TRBD2	once	TRBJ2-2	TRBV29-1	TGCAGCGTTAAACCGGGACTAGCGGGAGGGCCTCTTAGCGGGGAGCTGTTTTTT	CSVKPGLAGGPLSGELFF
TRBD1	NA	TRBJ1-5	TRBV6-5	TGTGCCAGCAGGAGGGACAGGGTGAACAATCAGCCCCAGCATTTT	CASRRDRVNNQPQHF
NA	NA	TRBJ2-5	TRBV2	TGTGCCAGCAGGGCAGATAAAGAGACCCAGTACTTC	CASRADKETQYF
NA	NA	TRBJ1-4	TRBV10-3	TGTGCCATCAGTGTCAGGGTCGGGGAAAAACTGTTTTTT	CAISVRVGEKLFF
TRBD2	NA	TRBJ2-1	TRBV2	TGTGCCAGCAGGTTGCGGGAGAGCTCCTACAATGAGCAGTTCTTC	CASRLRESSYNEQFF
TRBD1	NA	TRBJ1-4	TRBV19	TGTGCCAGTAGTCTAGGGACAGGGGGCGGTGAAAAACTGTTTTTT	CASSLGTGGGEKLFF
NA	NA	TRBJ2-1	TRBV20-1	TGCAGTGCTAGACAGGGACGGGAGCAGTTCTTC	CSARQGREQFF
NA	NA	TRBJ1-6	TRBV5-4	TGTGCCAGCAGCTTAGCCAGGGGTGGTGGTTCACCCCTCCACTTT	CASSLARGGGSPLHF
NA	NA	TRBJ1-6	TRBV10-3	TGTGCCATCAGTAAGGGGGGGTATAATTCACCCCTCCACTTT	CAISKGGYNSPLHF
TRBD1	NA	TRBJ1-1	TRBV7-9	TGTGCCAGCTCAATTCGTTCGGGGCTCCACAGGGGAACTGAAGCTTTCTTT	CASSIRSGLHRGTEAFF
NA	NA	TRBJ1-1	TRBV11-3	TGTGCCAGCAAAACCCGGGCAGCCAGAGCAACTGAAGCTTTCTTT	CASKTRAARATEAFF
TRBD1	NA	TRBJ2-2	TRBV5-1	TGCGCCAGCAGCTTTACAGGGGGGACCGGGGAGCTGTTTTTT	CASSFTGGTGELFF
TRBD1	NA	TRBJ2-7	TRBV7-9	TGTGCCAGCAGCTTGTATGCGGGGACAGGGGCCTACGAGCAGTACTTC	CASSLYAGTGAYEQYF